This T cell receptor (beta chain) was captured in a study of shared clonotypes between healthy human individuals. On the study more broadly: CD4 naive and CD4 memory each took three plates per donor, while CD8 naive took two and CD8 memory one.

Terminally differentiated effector memory CD45RA+ cells were excluded by CCR7 positive selection of CD45RO-negative cells. Per germline, CDR1 MNHEY and CDR2 SMNVEV (reference sequence). The length of the CDR3 is 14 residues. Trimming removed 6 bases from V and 10 bases from J; junction bases left unmatched: 9. Libraries were prepared by immunoSEQ multiplex PCR; TCRdb keeps only in-frame clonotypes and omits some of them. The sample has around 2,000,000 clones, roughly 91% seen once. The V gene is TRBV27, the J gene TRBJ2-1; 10 bases are shared with TRBD1. Sequencing was carried out using naive CD8+ T cells from PBMCs. The sequence was collected from a young man in good health. Some clones in this sample may be carry-over from other donors' samples. The CDR3 DNA is TGTGCCAGCAGCTTCCGGGACAGGGGAAAAGAGCAGTTCTTC. Encoded protein: CASSFRDRGKEQFF.